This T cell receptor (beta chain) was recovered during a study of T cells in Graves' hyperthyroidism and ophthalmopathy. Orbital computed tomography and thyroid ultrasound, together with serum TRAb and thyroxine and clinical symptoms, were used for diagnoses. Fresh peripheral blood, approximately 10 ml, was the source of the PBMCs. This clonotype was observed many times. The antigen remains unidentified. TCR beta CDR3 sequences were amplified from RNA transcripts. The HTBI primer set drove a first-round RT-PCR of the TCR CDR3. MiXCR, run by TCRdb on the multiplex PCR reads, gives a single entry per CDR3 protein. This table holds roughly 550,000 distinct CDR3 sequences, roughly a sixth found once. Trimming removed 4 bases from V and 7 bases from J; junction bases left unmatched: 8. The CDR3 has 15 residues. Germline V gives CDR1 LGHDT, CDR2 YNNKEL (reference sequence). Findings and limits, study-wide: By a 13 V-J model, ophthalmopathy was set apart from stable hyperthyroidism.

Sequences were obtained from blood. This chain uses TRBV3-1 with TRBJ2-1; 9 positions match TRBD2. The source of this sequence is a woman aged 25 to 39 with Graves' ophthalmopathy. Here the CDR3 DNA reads TGTGCCAGCAGCCCTGTTGTAGCGGGAGCGAATGAGCAGTTCTTC. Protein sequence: CASSPVVAGANEQFF.